This T cell receptor beta chain was identified in a study of blood T cell repertoires in COVID-19. The sample holds one count of this clone. Germline CDR1 reads SGHAT; CDR2 reads FQNNGV. V shed 3 bases, J shed 1 base, and the junction held 6 bases outside the gene matches. The CDR3 totals 16 residues. TCRdb's copy holds only in-frame clones and misses some; the assay was immunoSEQ multiplex PCR. The sample has 65,000 to 95,000 clones, 80% seen once. The chain carries TRBV11-2 and TRBJ2-3, with TRBD2 identical over 8 bases. Specimen: peripheral blood. The receptor comes from a woman in her thirties or forties with active or convalescent COVID-19. Here the CDR3 reads CASSFLSGAGTDTQYF. The CDR3 bases are TGTGCCAGCAGCTTTCTTAGCGGGGCCGGCACAGATACGCAGTATTTT.